A selection of T cell receptor beta chains follows, all from one sample in a study of monozygotic twins with inflammatory bowel disease. TCRdb reanalyzed the 5' RACE reads and collapses them to one entry per CDR3 protein, without DNA. The sample is made up of about 450,000 distinct CDR3 sequences, and the top ten hold 2% to 2.5% of it. The sequenced sample was blood. Receptors were obtained from a human donor with ulcerative colitis or Crohn's disease, or a healthy co-twin of an affected twin (not recorded which). Each CDR3 is given with its conserved first and last residue. The order of the fields is V gene, J gene, CDR3 protein.

TRBV15,TRBJ1-4,CATSTDSNNEKLFF
TRBV10-3,TRBJ1-2,CAITGTENYGYTF
TRBV6-6,TRBJ2-3,CASRGGVYDTQYF
TRBV20-1,TRBJ2-5,CSARDRDLAEETQYF
TRBV9,TRBJ2-1,CASSFYSDQGYNEQFF
TRBV7-2,TRBJ2-2,CASSLSGQAVIELFF
TRBV15,TRBJ2-7,CATSIELASSYEQYF
TRBV14,TRBJ2-1,CASSQAAWRQFYNEQFF
TRBV20-1,TRBJ2-7,CSATEGWATYEQYF
TRBV19,TRBJ2-4,CASSPVGGVKNIQYF
TRBV7-2,TRBJ1-6,CASSSASNSPLHF
TRBV5-1,TRBJ2-1,CASSFGLGGEQFF
TRBV18,TRBJ2-5,CASSRPSWVDETQYF
TRBV11-2,TRBJ2-4,CASSLGLAEHVAKNIQYF
TRBV2,TRBJ1-2,CASHPDYGGYTF
TRBV28,TRBJ2-5,CASSWSSGVETQYF
TRBV27,TRBJ1-2,CASSPRPPNYGYTF
TRBV7-9,TRBJ1-2,CVSSLQTGEDGYTF
TRBV12-3/TRBV12-4,TRBJ1-1,CASSFQGAMVAFF
TRBV12-3/TRBV12-4,TRBJ2-4,CASSPRGGLAKNIQYF
TRBV7-9,TRBJ1-4,CASSSGTAILNEKLFF
TRBV28,TRBJ1-2,CASRRQGENYGYTF
TRBV7-2,TRBJ2-7,CASSLGTRSSYEQYF
TRBV5-1,TRBJ2-4,CASSLTAGLAKNIQYF
TRBV12-3/TRBV12-4,TRBJ1-6,CASKGVLNSPLHF
TRBV27,TRBJ2-2,CASRSPTGELFF
TRBV5-1,TRBJ1-1,CASSLWLGETEAFF
TRBV5-6,TRBJ2-2,CASSPRGQYTGELFF
TRBV28,TRBJ1-5,CASSAPDRVTRVAQPQHF
TRBV12-3/TRBV12-4,TRBJ2-7,CASSLDETYEQYF
TRBV15,TRBJ1-4,CAPGQGRGKLFF
TRBV6-5,TRBJ1-6,CASSTGTDLLLHF
TRBV4-1,TRBJ1-1,CASSQESTATNTEAFF
TRBV4-2,TRBJ2-2,CASSRGQGAGGNTGELFF
TRBV6-5,TRBJ2-5,CASSFQLANSETQYF
TRBV30,TRBJ2-1,CAWSPGDEQFF
TRBV7-6,TRBJ1-1,CASSPGLGYTEAFF
TRBV5-1,TRBJ2-2,CASSPRPATANTGELFF
TRBV11-1,TRBJ1-2,CASSLGSGLYGYTF
TRBV5-1,TRBJ2-7,CASRPGQETFSYEQYF
TRBV20-1,TRBJ2-5,CSARGGHQETQYF
TRBV24-1,TRBJ2-1,CATSEARYNEQFF
TRBV12-3/TRBV12-4,TRBJ2-7,CASSLTSHYEQYF
TRBV18,TRBJ2-1,CASSLIGFEQFF